This T cell receptor (beta chain) originates from a study of beta chain features in type 1 diabetes (dated by TCRdb to 2016 to 2019). As for the study more broadly: Mean age, gender distribution, total cell number and subset yield were not different between patients and healthy donors. Across all samples, some 100,000,000 sorted cells were examined, and cell number per subset correlated strongly with RNA yield. The study compared TCRB repertoires of sorted circulating CD4+ T cell subsets between recently diagnosed type 1 diabetes patients and matched healthy donors. Whereas all 30 or so donors provided naive and central memory subsets, regulatory and stem cell-like memory subsets were isolated from just 8 patients and roughly eight healthy donors.

Findings and caveats that apply to the study as a whole: Shorter templates might have been favored by PCR, but patient and control samples were amplified and corrected together, so both groups would have been affected equally by any skew. Only small numbers of individuals were included in the HLA sub-analyses, which left unresolved whether HLA type had any influence on TCRB rearrangement. Naive, central memory and regulatory TCRB repertoires appeared to be more similar among patients than among healthy donors. Type 1 diabetes patients showed a moderate but significant shortening of TCRB CDR3 length in all four CD4+ subsets. Because cDNA was sequenced instead of genomic DNA, activated cells with high expression could be over-represented, although the groups did not differ in activation or CD3 levels. Fewer insertions and more nucleotide deletions at VDJ recombination sites were observed in patients with type 1 diabetes, implying thymic rearrangement abnormalities.

A single peripheral blood draw of around 120 mL on average was collected from each donor into heparinised tubes. A BD FACSAria II was used to sort naive, central memory, regulatory and stem cell-like memory CD4+ T cells with a panel that included CD45RO, CCR7, CD25, CD127, CD95 and CD27. All sorted populations exceeded 98% purity. Right away, PBMCs were isolated by Lymphoprep density gradient centrifugation and were stained directly, with no culture step. Samples were stained and sorted in pairs, with one healthy donor and one patient per experiment, so that batch effects were minimized. On this clone itself: Its binding antigen is unknown. Compared with germline, one end of the junction differs, possibly owing to a read error.

The entire amount of isolated RNA was reverse transcribed using the High Capacity cDNA Reverse Transcription Kit, so the sequenced TCRB transcripts were expressed ones. Deep immunoSEQ sequencing was performed on naive, central memory and regulatory T cell samples, with an average of roughly 3.6 million total reads per sample. After sorted cells were lysed in RLT buffer, RNA was extracted with DNase-treated RNeasy Micro or Mini kits, with the choice depending on cell number. To prevent cross-contamination, every cell subset was processed on its own, while patient and healthy donor samples were processed together. The immunoSEQ multiplex PCR was used to amplify TCRB sequences from cDNA, yielding 87-bp fragments that span the CDR3 region. Sequencing of the amplicons was done on the Illumina HiSeq platform. As for how the authors treated the data: Synthetic template baselines were used to correct PCR bias computationally, reads within Hamming distance 2 were collapsed together, and singletons that could not be merged were discarded. Reads were aligned to IMGT to assign V, D and J genes, CDR3 length, and insertions or deletions at six rearrangement sites. Within each subset, clonotype counts were normalized to sorted cell number, after which true diversity and Gini coefficients were computed with the tcR R package. Repertoire sharing was quantified using the overlap coefficient calculated on TCRB nucleotide sequences. The clones in this table, taken by TCRdb from immuneACCESS, are in-frame only. Not every clone is retained; where verified, under half of the shortfall comes from an unresolved V gene, and the cause of the rest is unknown. V, J and clone size reflect that table, while D and trimming were determined from the DNA. The sample table records roughly 150,000 clones; roughly 8% of these occur just once. The top ten constitute roughly 0.5% of the sample.

Inclusive of the bounding cysteine and phenylalanine, the CDR3 is 14 residues long. Of all the DNA, just the CDR3 is kept, 42 bases in frame from base 1. CDR1 and CDR2 (SGHNT, YYREEE) derive from the germline V gene (reference sequence). The sample was central memory CD4+ T cells from blood. The V and J genes are TRBV5-4 and TRBJ2-7; the D gene lacks a confident call. The TCR was taken from a man younger than 30 with type 1 diabetes. The CDR3 here reads CASSQVVSSYEQYF. Here is the DNA: TGCGCCAGCAGCCAAGTGGTTAGTTCCTACGAGCAGTACTTC. Joined to the reference TRBV5-4 and TRBJ2-7 proteins, this CDR3 gives the full variable domain: ETGVTQSPTHLIKTRGQQVTLRCSSQSGHNTVSWYQQALGQGPQFIFQYYREEENGRGNFPPRFSGLQFPNYSSELNVNALELDDSALYLCASSQVVSSYEQYFGPGTRLTVT.